This TCR beta chain is drawn from a study of OX40 agonist ivuxolimab in advanced cancers. The wider study: The diagnoses of dose-escalation patients were hepatocellular carcinoma, melanoma, renal cell or head and neck cancer.

Only in-frame clones appear in the TCRdb table, and some are missing; sequencing was by immunoSEQ multiplex PCR. The sample has tens of thousands of clones; 85% are singletons. Trimming left V 1 base short and J 2 bases short, with 6 bases between. CDR1 MNHEY and CDR2 SMNVEV come from the germline V gene (reference sequence). The CDR3 runs 14 residues. Any history of autoimmune disease or systemic immunosuppression disqualified patients. This TCR came from an adult with an advanced solid tumor such as melanoma, head and neck, liver or kidney cancer. The rearrangement uses TRBV27 and TRBJ1-5; the D is unclear. The sample here was CD4+ or CD8+ T cells sorted from blood, taken in a trial of the OX40 agonist ivuxolimab. CDR3 sequence reads: CASSLWRGNQPQHF. The CDR3 DNA reads TGTGCCAGCAGTTTATGGAGGGGCAATCAGCCCCAGCATTTT.